The source of this T cell receptor (beta chain) is a study of CD8+ T cells in alopecia areata. Stated treatment: oral pan-JAK inhibitor, 5-10 mg twice daily. In germline, CDR1 is SNHLY, CDR2 FYNNEI. The CDR3 length is 17 residues. Trimming took 0 bases from V and 2 from J; bases not matched to a gene: 8. A note on this clone: Its cognate antigen is unknown.

Findings and limits, study-wide: Tofacitinib significantly reduced both scalp clonality and expanded CD8+ clones among the top 100. Under tofacitinib, numerous expanded lesional clonotypes remained detectable in scalp and blood.

RNA was extracted and reverse transcribed into cDNA as the sequencing template. The method was immunoSEQ multiplex PCR; TCRdb's version includes in-frame clones alone and lacks a portion of them. There are tens of thousands of clones in the sample; around 46% occur only once, and roughly 21% lies in the top ten. V is TRBV2 and J is TRBJ2-3; TRBD2 aligns across 7 bases. The starting material was CD8+ T cells sorted from blood, obtained at roughly week 38, from a patient treated with tofacitinib. The TCR sequence derives from a human donor with alopecia areata. The CDR3 protein is CASSEARTSDDTDTQYF. The DNA of the CDR3 is TGTGCCAGCAGTGAAGCGCGAACTAGCGATGACACAGATACGCAGTATTTT.